This TCR beta chain was identified in a study of shared clonotypes between healthy human individuals. The ends lost 8 bases at V and 3 bases at J; junction bases unmatched: 15. In germline, CDR1 is SNHLY, CDR2 FYNNEI. This CDR3 has 17 residues. Data came from immunoSEQ multiplex PCR; TCRdb stores just in-frame clones and leaves some out. The repertoire has about 1.5 million clones, under 99% of them found once; the top ten carry roughly 0.45%. The receptor comes from a man younger than 45 in good health. This chain joins TRBV2 and TRBJ1-1; 10 bases map to TRBD1. Input material: naive CD4+ T cells sorted from blood. Subset described: CD45RA+ positively selected. As DNA, the CDR3 is TGTGCCAGCGAAGGGCCGACAGGGGGCTTTAGGGACACTGAAGCTTTCTTT. Its protein is CASEGPTGGFRDTEAFF.